This T cell receptor beta chain was retrieved from a study of regulatory T cells in long-lasting Graves disease. Described time point: newly diagnosed GD, antithyroid drugs for less than 3 months. Making the TCR library involved RNA that had been extracted from PBMCs. One endocrinology department in Xi'an, China, was where patients came from. Combining iRepertoire HTBI primers with Arm-PCR of CDR3 regions, the authors built TCR beta libraries. MiXCR, run by TCRdb on the multiplex PCR reads, gives a single entry per CDR3 protein. The sample holds just over 600,000 distinct CDR3 sequences; 16% are singletons and the top ten take around 19%. Study-level findings and limits: Clonotypes that were public and shared totalled about 2,500 in persistent patients versus 750 to 1,000 in new patients.

CDR1 is SGHRS, CDR2 YFSETQ, per germline. Unmatched junction bases numbered 5, after V lost 0 bases and J lost 8 bases. The CDR3 consists of 15 residues. This clonotype was recorded a few times. Its antigen is as yet unknown. The same data also went into a second study, on T cells in Graves' hyperthyroidism and ophthalmopathy. In that study: Diagnostic assessment was based on clinical symptoms, serum thyroxine and TRAb, thyroid ultrasound and orbital computed tomography. First-round RT-PCR targeting the TCR CDR3 was performed with the HTBI primer set.

Here the sequenced sample was peripheral blood mononuclear cells (PBMCs), taken at new diagnosis, from a patient treated with antithyroid drugs. The sequence was obtained from a woman in her twenties or thirties with Graves disease. The chain combines TRBV5-1 with TRBJ2-1, with 10 bases identical to TRBD2. As DNA, the CDR3 is TGCGCCAGCAGCTTGGAACTAGCGGGAAAGGATGAGCAGTTCTTC. It translates to CASSLELAGKDEQFF. The entire variable domain, with the rest obtained from reference TRBV5-1 and TRBJ2-1, is as follows: KAGVTQTPRYLIKTRGQQVTLSCSPISGHRSVSWYQQTPGQGLQFLFEYFSETQRNKGNFPGRFSGRQFSNSRSEMNVSTLELGDSALYLCASSLELAGKDEQFFGPGTRLTVL.